The clone carrying this T cell receptor (beta chain) was seen a single time. Other DNA sequences of this sample code for an identical CDR3. These data come from a study of control samples from healthy donors and cancer patients. Here immunoSEQ multiplex PCR was the method, and the copy in TCRdb shows in-frame clones only, minus some. The sample consists of around 250,000 clones, approximately 80% of them appearing once. CDR3 size: 15 residues. The germline V and J ends were trimmed by 0 bases and 5 bases, with 11 bases remaining between them. The germline CDR1 and CDR2 sequences are SGDLS and YYNGEE. Sequencing input: PBMCs. The genes are TRBV9 and TRBJ2-2, with D tentatively TRBD2 (6 bases). The receptor was derived from a woman aged 60-70 years with lung cancer. This CDR3 reads CASSVGGAGTGELFF. DNA for the CDR3: TGTGCCAGCAGCGTAGGGGGCGCGGGAACCGGGGAGCTGTTTTTT.